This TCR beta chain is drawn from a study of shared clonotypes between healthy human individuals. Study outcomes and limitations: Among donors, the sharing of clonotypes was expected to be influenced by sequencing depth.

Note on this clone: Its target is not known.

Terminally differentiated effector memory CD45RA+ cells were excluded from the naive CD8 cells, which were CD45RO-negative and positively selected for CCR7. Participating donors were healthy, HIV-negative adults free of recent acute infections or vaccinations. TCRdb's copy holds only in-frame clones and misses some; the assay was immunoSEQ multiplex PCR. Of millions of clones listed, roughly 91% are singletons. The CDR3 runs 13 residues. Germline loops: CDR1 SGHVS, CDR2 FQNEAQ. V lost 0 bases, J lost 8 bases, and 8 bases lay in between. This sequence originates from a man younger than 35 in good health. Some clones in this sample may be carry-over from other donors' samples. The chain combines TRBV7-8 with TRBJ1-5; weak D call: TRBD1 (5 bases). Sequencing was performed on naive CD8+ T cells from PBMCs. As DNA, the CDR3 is TGTGCCAGCAGCTTAGCTTGGGGGGAGCCCCAGCATTTT. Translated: CASSLAWGEPQHF.